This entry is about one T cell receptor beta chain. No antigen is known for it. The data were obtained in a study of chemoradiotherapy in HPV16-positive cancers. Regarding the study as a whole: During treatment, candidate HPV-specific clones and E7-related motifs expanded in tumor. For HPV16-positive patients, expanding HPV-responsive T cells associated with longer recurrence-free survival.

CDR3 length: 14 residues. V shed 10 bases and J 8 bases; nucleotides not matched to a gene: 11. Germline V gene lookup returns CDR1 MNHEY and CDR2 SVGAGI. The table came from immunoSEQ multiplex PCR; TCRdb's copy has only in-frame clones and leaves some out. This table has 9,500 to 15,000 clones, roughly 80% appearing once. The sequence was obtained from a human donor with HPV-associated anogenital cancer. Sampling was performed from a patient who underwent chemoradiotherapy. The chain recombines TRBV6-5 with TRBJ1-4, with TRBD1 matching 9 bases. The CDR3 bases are TGTGCCACCAAGAGAACAGGGGGCGCAGAAAAACTGTTTTTT. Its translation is CATKRTGGAEKLFF.